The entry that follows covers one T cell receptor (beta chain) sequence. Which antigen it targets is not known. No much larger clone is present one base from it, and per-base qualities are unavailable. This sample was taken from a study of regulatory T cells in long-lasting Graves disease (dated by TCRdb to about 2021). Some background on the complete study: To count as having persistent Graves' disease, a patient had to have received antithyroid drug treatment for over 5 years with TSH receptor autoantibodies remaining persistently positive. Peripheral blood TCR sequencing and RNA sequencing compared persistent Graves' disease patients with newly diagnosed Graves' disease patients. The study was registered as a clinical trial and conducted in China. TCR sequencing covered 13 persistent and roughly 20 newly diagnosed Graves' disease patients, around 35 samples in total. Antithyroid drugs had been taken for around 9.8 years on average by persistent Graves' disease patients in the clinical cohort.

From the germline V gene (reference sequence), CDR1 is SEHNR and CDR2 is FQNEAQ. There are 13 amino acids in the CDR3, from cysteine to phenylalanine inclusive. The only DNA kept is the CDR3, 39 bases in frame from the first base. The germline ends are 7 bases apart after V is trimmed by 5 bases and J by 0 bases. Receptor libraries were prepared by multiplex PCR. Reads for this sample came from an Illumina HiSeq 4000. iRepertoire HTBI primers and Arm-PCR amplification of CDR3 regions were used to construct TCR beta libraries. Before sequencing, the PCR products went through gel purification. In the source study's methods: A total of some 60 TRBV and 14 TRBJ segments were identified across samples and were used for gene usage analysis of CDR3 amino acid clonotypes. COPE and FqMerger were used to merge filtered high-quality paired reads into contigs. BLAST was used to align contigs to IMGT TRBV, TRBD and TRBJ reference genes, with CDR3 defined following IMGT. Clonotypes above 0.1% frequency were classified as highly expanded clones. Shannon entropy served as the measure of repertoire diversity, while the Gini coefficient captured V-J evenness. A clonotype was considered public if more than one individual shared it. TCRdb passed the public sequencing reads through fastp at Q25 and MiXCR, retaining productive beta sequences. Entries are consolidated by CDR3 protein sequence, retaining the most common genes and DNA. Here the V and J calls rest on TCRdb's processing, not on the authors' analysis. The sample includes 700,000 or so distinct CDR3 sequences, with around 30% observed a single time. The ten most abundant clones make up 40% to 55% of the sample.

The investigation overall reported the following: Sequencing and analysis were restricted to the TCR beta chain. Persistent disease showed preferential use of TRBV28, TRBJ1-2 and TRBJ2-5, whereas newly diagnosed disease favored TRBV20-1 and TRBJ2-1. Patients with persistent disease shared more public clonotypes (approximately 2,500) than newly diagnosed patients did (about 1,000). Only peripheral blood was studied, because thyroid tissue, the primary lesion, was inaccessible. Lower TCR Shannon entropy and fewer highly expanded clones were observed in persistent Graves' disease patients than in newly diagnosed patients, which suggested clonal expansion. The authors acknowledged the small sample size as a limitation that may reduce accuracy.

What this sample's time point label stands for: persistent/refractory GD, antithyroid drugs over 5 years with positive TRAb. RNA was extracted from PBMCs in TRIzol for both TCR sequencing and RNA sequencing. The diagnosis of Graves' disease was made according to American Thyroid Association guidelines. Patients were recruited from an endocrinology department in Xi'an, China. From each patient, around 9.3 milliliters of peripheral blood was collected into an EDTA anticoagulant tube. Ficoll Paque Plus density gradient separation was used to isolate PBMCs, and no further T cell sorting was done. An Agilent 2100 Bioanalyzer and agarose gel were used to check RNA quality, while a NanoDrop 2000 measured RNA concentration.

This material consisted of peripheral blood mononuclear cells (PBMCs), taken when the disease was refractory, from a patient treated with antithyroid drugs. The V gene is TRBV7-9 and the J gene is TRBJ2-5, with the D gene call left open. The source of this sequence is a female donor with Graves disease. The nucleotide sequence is TGTGCCAGCAGCCCCTCCCACCAAGAGACCCAGTACTTC. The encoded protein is CASSPSHQETQYF.